These T cell receptor beta chains were read from a single sample in a study of T-cell reconstitution after alpha-beta-depleted transplantation in children. MiXCR, applied by TCRdb to the PCR reads, yields one record per CDR3 protein. The sample records about 540,000 distinct CDR3 sequences, around 16% being singletons. This sample comprised PBMCs from the stem cell graft donor, obtained from the stem cell graft. Source of these receptors: a human donor who donated a stem cell graft to a child with acute lymphoblastic leukemia. Both conserved end residues are part of each CDR3. The D gene is left open where the match is weak. The size field is filled for only some rows; it gives once, few, many or a size class.

clone size: few
D gene: .
V gene: TRBV27
CDR3 length: 16
J gene: TRBJ1-2
CDR3 protein: CASSLHGTRPPYGYTF
CDR3 DNA: TGTGCCAGCAGTTTACACGGCACCAGGCCGCCTTATGGCTACACCTTC

clone size: few
D gene: TRBD1
V gene: TRBV4-1
CDR3 length: 15
J gene: TRBJ1-2
CDR3 protein: CASSRVTGGDYGYTF
CDR3 DNA: TGCGCCAGCAGCCGGGTAACAGGGGGAGACTATGGCTACACCTTC

clone size: few
D gene: TRBD2
V gene: TRBV3-1
CDR3 length: 15
J gene: TRBJ2-1
CDR3 protein: CASSQVGLAGSEQFF
CDR3 DNA: TGTGCCAGCAGCCAAGTAGGGCTAGCGGGAAGTGAGCAGTTCTTC

clone size: .
D gene: TRBD1
V gene: TRBV7-9
CDR3 length: 15
J gene: TRBJ1-1
CDR3 protein: CASRVTGGDYTEAFF
CDR3 DNA: TGTGCCAGCAGGGTGACAGGGGGCGATTACACTGAAGCTTTCTTT

clone size: few
D gene: .
V gene: TRBV7-2
CDR3 length: 13
J gene: TRBJ2-7
CDR3 protein: CASNGGITYEQYF
CDR3 DNA: TGTGCCAGCAATGGAGGAATTACCTACGAGCAGTACTTC

clone size: .
D gene: TRBD2
V gene: TRBV5-6
CDR3 length: 15
J gene: TRBJ2-1
CDR3 protein: CASSSGLVIHNEQFF
CDR3 DNA: TGTGCCAGCAGCTCTGGACTAGTGATCCACAATGAGCAGTTCTTC

clone size: .
D gene: .
V gene: TRBV12-5
CDR3 length: 16
J gene: TRBJ2-3
CDR3 protein: CASGLFQSDPEHTQYF
CDR3 DNA: TGTGCTAGTGGTTTGTTCCAATCTGACCCGGAGCATACGCAGTATTTT

clone size: .
D gene: .
V gene: TRBV18
CDR3 length: 12
J gene: TRBJ2-7
CDR3 protein: CASSPHSREQYF
CDR3 DNA: TGTGCCAGCTCACCACATTCCCGTGAGCAGTACTTC

clone size: few
D gene: TRBD1
V gene: TRBV12-3/TRBV12-4
CDR3 length: 16
J gene: TRBJ2-2
CDR3 protein: CASSFPRQGQTGELFF
CDR3 DNA: TGTGCCAGCAGTTTTCCCCGACAGGGACAAACCGGGGAGCTGTTTTTT

clone size: .
D gene: .
V gene: TRBV12-3/TRBV12-4
CDR3 length: 13
J gene: TRBJ2-5
CDR3 protein: CASSLVWRETQYF
CDR3 DNA: TGTGCCAGCAGTTTAGTGTGGCGGGAGACCCAGTACTTC

clone size: .
D gene: TRBD2
V gene: TRBV6-1
CDR3 length: 21
J gene: TRBJ2-1
CDR3 protein: CASSKLPGLAGVFESYNEQFF
CDR3 DNA: TGTGCCAGCAGTAAACTGCCTGGACTAGCGGGAGTCTTTGAGTCCTACAATGAGCAGTTCTTC

clone size: few
D gene: .
V gene: TRBV29-1
CDR3 length: 10
J gene: TRBJ2-7
CDR3 protein: CSVEEHEQYF
CDR3 DNA: TGCAGCGTGGAGGAGCACGAGCAGTACTTC

clone size: .
D gene: .
V gene: TRBV7-9
CDR3 length: 17
J gene: TRBJ1-4
CDR3 protein: CASSSLLGGSPDEKLFF
CDR3 DNA: TGTGCCAGCAGCTCCCTACTTGGCGGGAGCCCCGATGAAAAACTGTTTTTT

clone size: .
D gene: .
V gene: TRBV4-2
CDR3 length: 16
J gene: TRBJ1-5
CDR3 protein: CASSLSGANSNQPQHF
CDR3 DNA: TGTGCCAGCAGCCTAAGCGGCGCGAATAGCAATCAGCCCCAGCATTTT

clone size: few
D gene: TRBD2
V gene: TRBV3-1
CDR3 length: 17
J gene: TRBJ2-1
CDR3 protein: CASSQGLALSSYNEQFF
CDR3 DNA: TGTGCCAGCAGCCAAGGACTAGCGCTTAGCTCCTACAATGAGCAGTTCTTC

clone size: few
D gene: TRBD1
V gene: TRBV10-3
CDR3 length: 14
J gene: TRBJ1-2
CDR3 protein: CAIKNRGRRYGYTF
CDR3 DNA: TGTGCCATAAAAAACAGGGGGCGCCGCTATGGCTACACCTTC

clone size: few
D gene: .
V gene: TRBV5-1
CDR3 length: 13
J gene: TRBJ1-4
CDR3 protein: CASKAITNEKLFF
CDR3 DNA: TGCGCCAGCAAGGCGATAACTAATGAAAAACTGTTTTTT

clone size: .
D gene: TRBD1
V gene: TRBV27
CDR3 length: 15
J gene: TRBJ1-5
CDR3 protein: CASSSWDRGNQPQHF
CDR3 DNA: TGTGCCAGCAGCTCCTGGGACAGGGGAAATCAGCCCCAGCATTTT

clone size: few
D gene: TRBD1
V gene: TRBV20-1
CDR3 length: 17
J gene: TRBJ2-2
CDR3 protein: CSARDLQGASGTGELFF
CDR3 DNA: TGCAGTGCTAGAGATCTACAGGGGGCGTCGGGCACCGGGGAGCTGTTTTTT

clone size: few
D gene: TRBD1
V gene: TRBV27
CDR3 length: 16
J gene: TRBJ1-1
CDR3 protein: CASMRGDRGRSPEAFF
CDR3 DNA: TGTGCCAGCATGCGGGGTGACAGGGGGCGAAGCCCTGAAGCTTTCTTT

clone size: .
D gene: TRBD2
V gene: TRBV20-1
CDR3 length: 15
J gene: TRBJ2-7
CDR3 protein: CSASSPSGRALEQYF
CDR3 DNA: TGCAGTGCTAGCTCTCCTAGCGGGAGGGCCCTCGAGCAGTACTTC

clone size: .
D gene: TRBD1
V gene: TRBV6-1
CDR3 length: 14
J gene: TRBJ2-3
CDR3 protein: CASGYYRGTDTQYF
CDR3 DNA: TGTGCCAGCGGATATTACAGGGGGACAGATACGCAGTATTTT

clone size: .
D gene: .
V gene: TRBV10-2
CDR3 length: 15
J gene: TRBJ2-1
CDR3 protein: CASSESAGVYNEQFF
CDR3 DNA: TGCGCCAGCAGTGAGTCGGCAGGGGTCTACAATGAGCAGTTCTTC

clone size: few
D gene: .
V gene: TRBV29-1
CDR3 length: 12
J gene: TRBJ1-2
CDR3 protein: CSAGSEAYGYTF
CDR3 DNA: TGCAGCGCCGGTTCGGAGGCTTATGGCTACACCTTC

clone size: .
D gene: TRBD2
V gene: TRBV10-3
CDR3 length: 20
J gene: TRBJ2-7
CDR3 protein: CAISDALIGTSGRREDEQYF
CDR3 DNA: TGTGCCATCAGTGACGCCCTTATTGGGACTAGCGGGAGGAGGGAAGATGAGCAGTACTTC

clone size: .
D gene: .
V gene: TRBV6-2/TRBV6-3
CDR3 length: 14
J gene: TRBJ1-5
CDR3 protein: CASSGQNSNQPQHF
CDR3 DNA: TGTGCCAGCAGTGGACAGAATAGCAATCAGCCCCAGCATTTT

clone size: .
D gene: TRBD2
V gene: TRBV7-2
CDR3 length: 14
J gene: TRBJ2-1
CDR3 protein: CASDRDYSSNEQFF
CDR3 DNA: TGTGCCAGCGATAGGGACTACTCCTCCAATGAGCAGTTCTTC

clone size: .
D gene: .
V gene: TRBV6-5
CDR3 length: 16
J gene: TRBJ1-5
CDR3 protein: CASSYSTAGVNQPQHF
CDR3 DNA: TGTGCCAGCAGTTACTCGACGGCAGGGGTCAATCAGCCCCAGCATTTT

clone size: few
D gene: .
V gene: TRBV6-5
CDR3 length: 15
J gene: TRBJ2-2
CDR3 protein: CASSSPMGGTGELFF
CDR3 DNA: TGTGCCAGCAGTTCCCCGATGGGGGGCACCGGGGAGCTGTTTTTT

clone size: few
D gene: TRBD1
V gene: TRBV27
CDR3 length: 14
J gene: TRBJ2-7
CDR3 protein: CASSWTGASYEQYF
CDR3 DNA: TGTGCCAGCAGTTGGACAGGGGCTTCCTACGAGCAGTACTTC

clone size: .
D gene: .
V gene: TRBV27
CDR3 length: 15
J gene: TRBJ2-1
CDR3 protein: CASSSSTGSRLGQFF
CDR3 DNA: TGTGCCAGCAGTTCCTCGACAGGTTCGAGATTAGGGCAGTTCTTC

clone size: .
D gene: .
V gene: TRBV6-8
CDR3 length: 11
J gene: TRBJ1-1
CDR3 protein: CASSEGMRAFF
CDR3 DNA: TGTGCCAGCAGTGAGGGGATGAGGGCTTTCTTT

clone size: few
D gene: TRBD2
V gene: TRBV4-2
CDR3 length: 18
J gene: TRBJ2-7
CDR3 protein: CASSQGTSGSVGTYEQYF
CDR3 DNA: TGTGCCAGCAGCCAAGGGACTAGCGGGAGCGTTGGGACCTACGAGCAGTACTTC

clone size: few
D gene: .
V gene: TRBV29-1
CDR3 length: 12
J gene: TRBJ1-1
CDR3 protein: CSATDGNTEAFF
CDR3 DNA: TGCAGCGCTACGGACGGGAACACTGAAGCTTTCTTT

clone size: .
D gene: TRBD1
V gene: TRBV3-1
CDR3 length: 15
J gene: TRBJ2-7
CDR3 protein: CASSQGQGHTYEQYF
CDR3 DNA: TGTGCCAGCAGCCAAGGACAGGGACACACCTACGAGCAGTACTTC

clone size: few
D gene: TRBD1
V gene: TRBV5-6
CDR3 length: 17
J gene: TRBJ1-1
CDR3 protein: CASSSYSRGRTNTEAFF
CDR3 DNA: TGTGCCAGCAGCTCCTACTCCAGGGGGAGGACCAACACTGAAGCTTTCTTT

clone size: .
D gene: .
V gene: TRBV28
CDR3 length: 16
J gene: TRBJ2-1
CDR3 protein: CASSSGDFSSYNEQFF
CDR3 DNA: TGTGCCAGCAGTTCAGGGGACTTCAGCTCCTACAATGAGCAGTTCTTC

clone size: .
D gene: .
V gene: TRBV27
CDR3 length: 12
J gene: TRBJ1-2
CDR3 protein: CASSLAVYGYTF
CDR3 DNA: TGTGCCAGCAGTTTAGCGGTCTATGGCTACACCTTC

clone size: few
D gene: .
V gene: TRBV4-1
CDR3 length: 13
J gene: TRBJ1-1
CDR3 protein: CASSQDPLSYAFF
CDR3 DNA: TGCGCCAGCAGCCAAGACCCGTTGTCTTATGCTTTCTTT

clone size: few
D gene: .
V gene: TRBV27
CDR3 length: 14
J gene: TRBJ1-2
CDR3 protein: CASSSQGPSYGYTF
CDR3 DNA: TGTGCCAGCAGTTCCCAGGGGCCTTCCTATGGCTACACCTTC

clone size: .
D gene: .
V gene: TRBV6-1
CDR3 length: 18
J gene: TRBJ2-1
CDR3 protein: CASSEIPHRVGIRNEQFF
CDR3 DNA: TGTGCCAGCAGTGAGATACCCCACAGGGTGGGTATTCGCAATGAGCAGTTCTTC

clone size: few
D gene: .
V gene: TRBV5-1
CDR3 length: 12
J gene: TRBJ2-7
CDR3 protein: CASRDPSYEQYF
CDR3 DNA: TGCGCCAGCAGAGACCCCTCCTACGAGCAGTACTTC

clone size: few
D gene: .
V gene: TRBV25-1
CDR3 length: 14
J gene: TRBJ2-1
CDR3 protein: CASSAWESYNEQFF
CDR3 DNA: TGTGCCAGCAGTGCGTGGGAGAGTTACAATGAGCAGTTCTTC

clone size: many
D gene: .
V gene: TRBV7-9
CDR3 length: 16
J gene: TRBJ2-4
CDR3 protein: CASSAGLLLAKNIQYF
CDR3 DNA: TGTGCCAGCAGCGCTGGGCTTCTCCTAGCCAAAAACATTCAGTACTTC

clone size: .
D gene: .
V gene: TRBV6-1
CDR3 length: 15
J gene: TRBJ1-5
CDR3 protein: CASSTSPSSNQPQHF
CDR3 DNA: TGTGCCAGCAGTACAAGCCCGAGTAGCAATCAGCCCCAGCATTTT

clone size: few
D gene: TRBD2
V gene: TRBV27
CDR3 length: 14
J gene: TRBJ2-1
CDR3 protein: CASTLAGVYNEQFF
CDR3 DNA: TGTGCCAGCACCCTAGCGGGAGTTTACAATGAGCAGTTCTTC

clone size: few
D gene: TRBD1
V gene: TRBV27
CDR3 length: 15
J gene: TRBJ1-5
CDR3 protein: CASRRQGSRNQPQHF
CDR3 DNA: TGTGCCAGCAGAAGACAGGGCTCCAGGAATCAGCCCCAGCATTTT

clone size: few
D gene: TRBD1
V gene: TRBV7-3
CDR3 length: 14
J gene: TRBJ2-1
CDR3 protein: CASSLTADRAEQFF
CDR3 DNA: TGTGCCAGCAGCTTAACCGCTGACAGGGCTGAGCAGTTCTTC

clone size: .
D gene: TRBD1
V gene: TRBV13
CDR3 length: 17
J gene: TRBJ2-2
CDR3 protein: CASSITGQGSNTGELFF
CDR3 DNA: TGTGCCAGCAGCATTACGGGACAGGGGTCGAACACCGGGGAGCTGTTTTTT

clone size: few
D gene: TRBD2
V gene: TRBV20-1
CDR3 length: 21
J gene: TRBJ2-3
CDR3 protein: CSARDISGLAGVGSSTDTQYF
CDR3 DNA: TGCAGTGCTAGAGATATATCGGGACTAGCGGGGGTCGGTTCTAGCACAGATACGCAGTATTTT

clone size: .
D gene: .
V gene: TRBV18
CDR3 length: 13
J gene: TRBJ2-7
CDR3 protein: CASSRLPTYEQYF
CDR3 DNA: TGTGCCAGCTCACGGTTGCCTACCTACGAGCAGTACTTC

clone size: many
D gene: .
V gene: TRBV5-5
CDR3 length: 15
J gene: TRBJ2-5
CDR3 protein: CASSLQGGAGETQYF
CDR3 DNA: TGTGCCAGCAGCTTACAGGGGGGGGCCGGAGAGACCCAGTACTTC

clone size: .
D gene: TRBD2
V gene: TRBV29-1
CDR3 length: 13
J gene: TRBJ2-1
CDR3 protein: CSGAGDGGGEQFF
CDR3 DNA: TGCAGCGGGGCGGGGGACGGGGGAGGTGAGCAGTTCTTC

clone size: .
D gene: .
V gene: TRBV7-8
CDR3 length: 13
J gene: TRBJ2-7
CDR3 protein: CASSLPNNYEQYF
CDR3 DNA: TGTGCCAGCAGCTTACCAAATAACTACGAGCAGTACTTC

clone size: .
D gene: .
V gene: TRBV7-3
CDR3 length: 15
J gene: TRBJ2-3
CDR3 protein: CASSLMGSSTDTQYF
CDR3 DNA: TGTGCCAGCAGCTTAATGGGCAGCAGCACAGATACGCAGTATTTT